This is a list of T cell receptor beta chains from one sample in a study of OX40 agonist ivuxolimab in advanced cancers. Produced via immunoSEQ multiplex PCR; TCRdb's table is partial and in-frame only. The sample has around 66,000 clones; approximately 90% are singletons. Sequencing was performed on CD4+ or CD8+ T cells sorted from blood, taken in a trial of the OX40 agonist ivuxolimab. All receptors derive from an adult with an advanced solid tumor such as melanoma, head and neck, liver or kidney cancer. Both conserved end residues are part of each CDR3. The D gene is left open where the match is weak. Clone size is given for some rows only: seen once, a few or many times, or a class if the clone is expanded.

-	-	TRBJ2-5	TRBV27	TGTGCCAGCAGTTCGCGGGACGAAGAGACCCAGTACTTC	CASSSRDEETQYF
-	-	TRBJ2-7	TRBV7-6	TGTGCCAGCAGCTTAGCGGACGGTATATCCTACGAGCAGTACTTC	CASSLADGISYEQYF
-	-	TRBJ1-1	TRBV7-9	TGTGCCAGCAGAAGGGACTTGAACACTGAAGCTTTCTTT	CASRRDLNTEAFF
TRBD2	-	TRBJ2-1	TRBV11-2	TGTGCCAGCAGCTTAAGAGCGGGGCCGAGCTCCTACAATGAGCAGTTCTTC	CASSLRAGPSSYNEQFF
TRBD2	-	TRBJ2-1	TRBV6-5	TGTGCCAGCAGTCCCGGGGGGGCTTACAATGAGCAGTTCTTC	CASSPGGAYNEQFF
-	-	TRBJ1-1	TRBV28	TGTGCCAGCAGTTTTTCAAGGGGTGTGAACACTGAAGCTTTCTTT	CASSFSRGVNTEAFF
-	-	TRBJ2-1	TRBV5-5	TGTGCCAGCAGCTTTCTGGGGAGCTCCTACAATGAGCAGTTCTTC	CASSFLGSSYNEQFF
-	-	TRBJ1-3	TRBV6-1	TGTGCCAGCAGTGCTCGGACGCTAGGAAACACCATATATTTT	CASSARTLGNTIYF
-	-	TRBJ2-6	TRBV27	TGTGCCAGCAGTATTCTCTCTGGGGCCAACGTCCTGACTTTC	CASSILSGANVLTF
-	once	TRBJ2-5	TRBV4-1	TGCGCCAGCAGCCAAGATGGAGAGGAGACCCAGTACTTC	CASSQDGEETQYF
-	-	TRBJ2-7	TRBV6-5	TGTGCCAGCAGTCCCGGGGGCGAGCAGTACTTC	CASSPGGEQYF
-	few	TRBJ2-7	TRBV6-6	TGTGCCAGCAGTTACGTCAGAACCTACGAGCAGTACTTC	CASSYVRTYEQYF
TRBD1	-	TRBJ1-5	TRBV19	TGTGCCAGTAGTCCCACGGACAGGGAGGGCAATCAGCCCCAGCATTTT	CASSPTDREGNQPQHF
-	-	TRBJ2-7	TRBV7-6	TGTGCCAGCAGCCAATCCAGGATCTACGAGCAGTACTTC	CASSQSRIYEQYF
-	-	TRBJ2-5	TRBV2	TGTGCCAGCAGGTTAACAGGGTACGGAAGGACCCAGTACTTC	CASRLTGYGRTQYF
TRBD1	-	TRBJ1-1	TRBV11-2	TGTGCCAGCAGCTTTCGGACAGGGGCGCTACCTGAAGCTTTCTTT	CASSFRTGALPEAFF
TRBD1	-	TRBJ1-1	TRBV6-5	TGTGCCAGCAGTTACTGGGGACAGGGGAACACTGAAGCTTTCTTT	CASSYWGQGNTEAFF
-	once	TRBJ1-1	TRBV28	TGTGCCAGCAGTTTAGGTAGGGGAGACACTGAAGCTTTCTTT	CASSLGRGDTEAFF
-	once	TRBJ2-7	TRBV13	TGTGCCAGCAGTCCTCCCGCGGGTAGGGGGGCCTACTACGAGCAGTACTTC	CASSPPAGRGAYYEQYF
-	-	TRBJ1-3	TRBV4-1	TGCGCCAGCGGGGCTGGAAACACCATATATTTT	CASGAGNTIYF
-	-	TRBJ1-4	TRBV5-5	TGTGCCAGCAGCCCAGGCGGGGGGGCTAGTGAAAAACTGTTTTTT	CASSPGGGASEKLFF
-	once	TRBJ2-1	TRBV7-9	TGTGCCAGCAGCCCCGTTGCTGAGCAGTTCTTC	CASSPVAEQFF
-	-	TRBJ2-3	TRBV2	TGTGCCAGCGGGGGAACCCTCGGAGATACGCAGTATTTT	CASGGTLGDTQYF
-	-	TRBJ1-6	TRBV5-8	TGTGCCAGCAGCTCGGGGCCTTTCTATAATTCACCCCTCCACTTT	CASSSGPFYNSPLHF
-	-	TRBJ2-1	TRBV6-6	TGTGCCAGCAGAGCCCGGGACTACAATGAGCAGTTCTTC	CASRARDYNEQFF
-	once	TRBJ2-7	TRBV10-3	TGTGCCACCGCCAGCGGCGACTACGAGCAGTACTTC	CATASGDYEQYF
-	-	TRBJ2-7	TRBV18	TGTGCCAGCTCACCCGGCGACCCTTACTACGAGCAGTACTTC	CASSPGDPYYEQYF
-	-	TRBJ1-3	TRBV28	TGTGCCAGCAGTTTGGAACTCTCTGGAAACACCATATATTTT	CASSLELSGNTIYF
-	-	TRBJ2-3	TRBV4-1	TGCGCCAGCAGCCAAGATTCTTGGCAGAATACAGATACGCAGTATTTT	CASSQDSWQNTDTQYF
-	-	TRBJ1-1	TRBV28	TGTGCCAGCAGCCAAACTCGACACGGGACTGAAGCTTTCTTT	CASSQTRHGTEAFF
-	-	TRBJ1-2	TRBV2	TGTGCCAGCAGTGGGAGAACTAGGGAGGTGGAGATTGGCTACACCTTC	CASSGRTREVEIGYTF
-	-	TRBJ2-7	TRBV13	TGTGCCAGCAGCTTAAGGACTACATACGAGCAGTACTTC	CASSLRTTYEQYF
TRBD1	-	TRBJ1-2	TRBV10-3	TGTGCCATCAGTGGACCCGAGACAGGGGAGTATGGCTACACCTTC	CAISGPETGEYGYTF
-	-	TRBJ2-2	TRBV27	TGTGCCAGCAAACAGGGTCAGGGGGAGCTGTTTTTT	CASKQGQGELFF
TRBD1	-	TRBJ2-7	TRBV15	TGTGCCACCAGCAGAGGGGACAGGGAATATAGAACCTCTTCCGAGCAGTACTTC	CATSRGDREYRTSSEQYF
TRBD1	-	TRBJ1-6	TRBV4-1	TGCGCCAGCAGCCCTATCGGACAGGGAACCGATTCACCCCTCCACTTT	CASSPIGQGTDSPLHF
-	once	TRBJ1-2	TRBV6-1	TGTGCCAGCAGTGAAAGCCCGAGCTATGGCTACACCTTC	CASSESPSYGYTF
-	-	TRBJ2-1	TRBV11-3	TGTGCCAGCAGCATTCGGGGGCACAATGAGCAGTTCTTC	CASSIRGHNEQFF
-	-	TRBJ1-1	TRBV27	TGTGCCAGCAGTTTGACAGGGAACACTGAAGCTTTCTTT	CASSLTGNTEAFF
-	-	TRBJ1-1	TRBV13	TGTGCCAGCAGCTTAGCCATAGGGACTGCCACTGAAGCTTTCTTT	CASSLAIGTATEAFF
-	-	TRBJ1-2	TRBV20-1	TGCAGTGCCCTTGGCTACACCTTC	CSALGYTF
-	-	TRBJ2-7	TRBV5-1	TGCGCCAGCAGCATTCTCGGGGTTACCTACGAGCAGTACTTC	CASSILGVTYEQYF